A single sample is the source of the 30 T cell receptor beta chains below, sequenced in a study of neurological immune-mediated disorders. TCRdb ran MiXCR on the 5' RACE reads and lists one entry per CDR3 protein. The data hold 60,000 to 80,000 distinct CDR3 sequences, with around 5% observed a single time. The specimen was PBMCs. These receptor sequences come from a woman aged 45-60 years with multiple sclerosis.

This clonotype was seen ten or more times. V and J are TRBV10-3 and TRBJ1-2, with D tentatively TRBD1 (6 bases). Germline-derived CDR1 and CDR2 are ENHRY and SYGVKD. The CDR3 runs to 13 residues. V lost 6 bases and J 4 bases, leaving 12 bases between the germline ends. In DNA form, the CDR3 reads TGTGCCATCAGCGAGGACAGCGTCTATGGCTACACCTTC. Translating gives CAISEDSVYGYTF.

This clonotype was seen many times. This rearrangement joins TRBV28 to TRBJ2-5; D gene ambiguous. V lost 7 bases, J lost 1 base, and 7 bases lay in between. The germline gives CDR1 MDHEN, CDR2 SYDVKM. The CDR3 loop spans 12 amino acids. CDR3 in amino acids: CASKGIQETQYF. The CDR3 region has the DNA TGTGCCAGCAAAGGAATCCAAGAGACCCAGTACTTC.

This clonotype has a count of ten or more. The rearrangement uses TRBV4-1 and TRBJ2-3, with D tentatively TRBD2 (6 bases). This CDR3 region has 18 residues. The germline gives CDR1 MGHRA, CDR2 YSYEKL. V was shortened by 0 bases and J by 3 bases, with 19 bases between the two germline ends. In DNA, the CDR3 is TGCGCCAGCAGCCAAGAGGGTTTGGCACCTGGGAGGACAGATACGCAGTATTTT. Protein product: CASSQEGLAPGRTDTQYF.

This clonotype was picked up many times. A much larger clone sits a single nucleotide away, making a read error possible. The J gene is TRBJ1-2, the V gene TRBV20-1; D is undetermined. Between the trimmed V and J ends, which lost 2 bases and 2 bases, there was a span of 12 bases. The germline CDR1 and CDR2 sequences are DFQATT and SNEGSKA (reference sequence). CDR3 length equals 14 residues. This CDR3 is CSARSGIENYGYTF. CDR3 sequence (DNA): TGCAGTGCTAGATCGGGGATCGAAAACTATGGCTACACCTTC.

This clonotype was counted many times. The chain combines TRBV12-3 or TRBV12-4 with TRBJ2-4; no definite D call. Between the trimmed V and J ends, which lost 6 bases and 3 bases, there was a span of 9 bases. CDR3 length equals 13 residues. The CDR3 coding sequence is TGTGCCAGCAGAACCTTGGACAAAAACATTCAGTACTTC. It codes for CASRTLDKNIQYF.

This clonotype has at least ten counts. The junction shows a germline mismatch at one end, possibly a read error. The chain employs TRBV12-3 or TRBV12-4 and TRBJ1-6; 8 nucleotides line up with TRBD1. The CDR3 sequence is 14 residues long. CDR3 DNA sequence: TGTGCCAGCAGACCCGGGACAGGAAATTCACCCCTCAACTTT. Translation: CASRPGTGNSPLNF.

This clonotype was counted ten times or more. The chain employs TRBV7-8 and TRBJ2-5; D remains unclear. The germline CDR1 and CDR2 sequences are SGHVS and FQNEAQ. The CDR3 has 13 residues. Trimming removed 2 bases from V and 7 bases from J, with 11 bases in between. CDR3 DNA sequence: TGTGCCAGCAGCTTACCCCAAAGTGGGACCCAGTACTTC. It codes for CASSLPQSGTQYF.

This clonotype was observed many times. The rearrangement links TRBV5-1 to TRBJ2-5; D may correspond to TRBD1 or TRBD2 (5 bases each). V shed 2 bases and J shed 3 bases, with 11 bases lying between them. CDR3 length: 14 residues. Looked up from germline, CDR1 is SGHRS and CDR2 is YFSETQ. The CDR3 nucleotides are TGCGCCAGCAGCTTCCGGGGCCAAGAAGAGACCCAGTACTTC. Amino acids: CASSFRGQEETQYF.

This clonotype was detected a few times. The junction differs from germline at one of its ends, possibly a read error. This chain uses TRBV7-2 with TRBJ1-5; D perhaps matches TRBD1 (6 bases). Germline-derived CDR1 and CDR2 are SGHTA and FQGNSA. CDR3 length: 14 amino acids. This CDR3 is CASSYVTGNQPQNF. CDR3 DNA: TGTGCCAGCAGCTACGTGACAGGCAATCAGCCCCAGAATTTT.

The sample holds a few counts of this clonotype. The chain joins TRBV5-1 to TRBJ2-2; perhaps TRBD2 as D (7 bases). The CDR3 length is 17 residues. Germline loops: CDR1 SGHRS, CDR2 YFSETQ. Trimming cost V 0 bases and J 1 base, with 13 bases left between them. The CDR3, as DNA: TGCGCCAGCAGCTTGGTCGGGGGGCCAGGGAACACCGGGGAGCTGTTTTTT. It yields the protein CASSLVGGPGNTGELFF.

This sequence joins TRBV7-8 and TRBJ2-3; D is undetermined. The germline gives CDR1 SGHVS, CDR2 FQNEAQ. CDR3 length equals 14 residues. With 3 bases removed from V and 0 bases from J, the gap between germline ends came to 7 bases. CDR3: CASSFQDSTDTQYF. CDR3 DNA sequence: TGTGCCAGCAGCTTCCAGGATAGCACAGATACGCAGTATTTT.

This clonotype was detected ten times or more. The chain is built from TRBV6-5 and TRBJ2-6; possibly TRBD1 for D (5 bases). The CDR3 runs to 16 residues. Germline V gene sequence: CDR1 MNHEY, CDR2 SVGAGI. Trimming pared 5 bases from V and 1 base from J, leaving 12 bases between. In DNA, the CDR3 is TGTGCCAGCAGTAGCGACAGAATATCTGGGGCCAACGTCCTGACTTTC. Amino acid sequence: CASSSDRISGANVLTF.

This clonotype was seen ten or more times. The V and J genes are TRBV12-3 or TRBV12-4 and TRBJ1-3, with D hard to call. The CDR3 contains 12 residues. The germline V and J ends were trimmed by 5 bases and 4 bases, with 6 bases remaining between them. The CDR3 protein is CASSLGGNTIYF. DNA for the CDR3: TGTGCCAGCAGTCTGGGGGGAAACACCATATATTTT.

This clonotype occurred many times. CDR3 amino acids: CASSQRTGGGTDTQYF. For the CDR3, the DNA is TGTGCCAGCAGCCAGAGGACAGGGGGAGGAACAGATACGCAGTATTTT. The chain is built from TRBV3-1 and TRBJ2-3, with 10 bases identical to TRBD1. Germline V lookup: CDR1 LGHDT, CDR2 YNNKEL (reference sequence). Trimming took 3 bases from V and 3 from J; bases not matched to a gene: 6. The CDR3 has 16 amino acids.

This clonotype has just one count. V and J are TRBV20-1 and TRBJ1-1; perhaps TRBD1 as D (6 bases). V dropped 6 bases and J dropped 5 bases, with 22 bases sitting between them. In germline, CDR1 is DFQATT, CDR2 SNEGSKA (reference sequence). The CDR3 covers 15 residues. For the CDR3, the DNA is TGCAGTGCCACCTCTCCAGTGGGGGGCCGGACTGAAGCTTTCTTT. This encodes CSATSPVGGRTEAFF.

This clonotype showed up many times. The V gene is TRBV7-9, the J gene TRBJ2-3; 10 bases align to TRBD2. This CDR3 is built from 16 residues. The V gene's germline CDR1 is SEHNR and CDR2 FQNEAQ (reference sequence). V was pared by 0 bases and J by 2 bases, with 2 bases of the junction left unmatched. For the CDR3, the DNA is TGTGCCAGCAGCTTAGCACTAGCGGGGCTCACAGATACGCAGTATTTT. It specifies CASSLALAGLTDTQYF.

Ten or more counts support this clonotype. The gene calls are TRBV5-1 and TRBJ1-1; D ambiguous. CDR1 is SGHRS and CDR2 is YFSETQ in the germline V gene. The CDR3 runs 14 residues. Trimming left V 4 bases short and J 1 base short, with 11 bases between. In nucleotides, the CDR3 is TGCGCCAGCAGCGCCCGGATCAAGAACACTGAAGCTTTCTTT. Its protein product is CASSARIKNTEAFF.

As concerns this clonotype: This may come from a read error, since a much larger clone is one base off. This chain connects TRBV18 to TRBJ2-1; D may be TRBD2 (6 bases). The CDR3 length is 12 residues. V gave up 6 bases and J gave up 13 bases, with 16 bases separating them. The germline CDR1 and CDR2 sequences are KGHSH and LQKENI. CDR3 sequence (DNA): TGTGCCAGCTCCCCGGACCAGGGAGGACAGTTCTTC. This sequence encodes CASSPDQGGQFF.

This clonotype was observed at least ten times. The V and J genes are TRBV9 and TRBJ2-2; 7 bases are shared with TRBD1. V trimming: 4 bases; J trimming: 4 bases; junction bases outside the gene matches: 4. This CDR3 is built from 14 residues. Looked up from germline, CDR1 is SGDLS and CDR2 is YYNGEE. Written as DNA, the CDR3 is TGTGCCAGCAGCCAAACAGGGGTCACCGGGGAGCTGTTTTTT. Its protein product is CASSQTGVTGELFF.

In its sample, this clonotype was seen many times. The V gene is TRBV20-1, the J gene TRBJ1-6, with D possibly being TRBD1 (5 bases). Germline V lookup: CDR1 DFQATT, CDR2 SNEGSKA (reference sequence). CDR3 length equals 15 residues. V was pared by 6 bases and J by 1 base, with 13 bases between. The CDR3 loop is CSAESPGSYNSPLHF. The CDR3 DNA follows: TGCAGTGCCGAATCCCCAGGGTCCTATAATTCACCCCTCCACTTT.

This clonotype has at least ten counts. This chain joins TRBV7-7 and TRBJ2-6; 8 nucleotides line up with TRBD1. Per germline, CDR1 SSHAT and CDR2 FNYEAQ (reference sequence). There are 16 residues in the CDR3. The DNA of the CDR3 is TGTGCTACCGGAGGACAGGGAGTTTTTGGGGCCAACGTCCTGACTTTC. Amino acid sequence: CATGGQGVFGANVLTF.

This clonotype has a count of ten or more. The chain is built from TRBV24-1 and TRBJ2-5; D is uncertain. The germline V gene has CDR1 KGHDR and CDR2 SFDVKD. This CDR3 is 12 amino acids long. V dropped 3 bases and J dropped 4 bases, with 5 bases sitting between them. In DNA form, the CDR3 reads TGTGCCACCAGTGATCAAAGAGAGACCCAGTACTTC. Its protein product is CATSDQRETQYF.

This clonotype was seen many times. The V gene is TRBV7-8, the J gene TRBJ2-5; unclear D gene. The CDR3 contains 14 residues. Trimming removed 2 bases from V and 2 bases from J, with 9 bases in between. In germline, CDR1 is SGHVS, CDR2 FQNEAQ. CDR3 protein: CASSLSGSQETQYF. CDR3 sequence (DNA): TGTGCCAGCAGCTTAAGTGGGTCTCAAGAGACCCAGTACTTC.

This clonotype has a count of ten or more. The rearrangement links TRBV6-6 to TRBJ1-1, with TRBD1 identical over 7 bases. Germline V lookup: CDR1 MNHNY, CDR2 SVGAGI (reference sequence). The CDR3 is made up of 13 amino acids. J lost 4 bases, V lost 5 bases, and 4 bases had no gene match. The CDR3 bases are TGTGCCAGCAGTGACAGGGCTACCACTGAAGCTTTCTTT. Its protein product is CASSDRATTEAFF.

This clonotype was observed many times. The chain carries TRBV7-9 and TRBJ2-3, with D uncertain. The CDR3 extends over 11 amino acids. Looked up from germline, CDR1 is SEHNR and CDR2 is FQNEAQ (reference sequence). Between the trimmed V and J ends, which lost 5 bases and 6 bases, there was a span of 6 bases. CDR3 in amino acids: CASSRSDTQYF. The CDR3 coding sequence is TGTGCCAGCAGCAGGTCCGATACGCAGTATTTT.

This clonotype has ten or more counts. V and J are TRBV28 and TRBJ2-3, with D possibly being TRBD1 (6 bases). Looked up from germline, CDR1 is MDHEN and CDR2 is SYDVKM. V was clipped by 3 bases and J by 2 bases, with 15 bases between them. The CDR3 has 16 residues. The CDR3 spells CASSLTSNRVTDTQYF. The CDR3 region has the DNA TGTGCCAGCAGTTTGACCTCGAACAGGGTCACAGATACGCAGTATTTT.

The chain couples TRBV7-6 to TRBJ1-2; D is unresolved. V was cut by 2 bases and J by 5 bases, with 9 bases left in between. Germline CDR1 and CDR2: SGHVS and FNYEAQ. This CDR3 spans 13 amino acids. CDR3 sequence: CASSLPGSYGYTF. The CDR3 DNA reads as TGTGCCAGCAGCTTACCCGGGTCGTATGGCTACACCTTC.

In its sample, this clonotype was seen a few times. Mismatch with germline at one junction end may stem from a read error. The gene calls are TRBV6-5 and TRBJ1-6, with TRBD1 as a possible D gene (5 bases). CDR1 and CDR2 from the germline V gene are MNHEY and SVGAGI. CDR3 length equals 14 residues. The CDR3 sequence is CASTQRDGGSPLNF. In DNA form, the CDR3 reads TGTGCCAGCACCCAACGGGACGGTGGTTCACCCCTCAACTTT.

This clonotype has only a few counts. The J gene is TRBJ1-1, the V gene TRBV5-1; the D gene is possibly TRBD1 (6 bases). This CDR3 has 12 residues. The ends were cut back, 4 bases at V and 8 bases at J, with 12 bases in the middle. Germline assignment: CDR1 SGHRS and CDR2 YFSETQ. CDR3: CASSTDGTEAFF. In nucleotides, the CDR3 is TGCGCCAGCAGCACAGACGGGACAGAAGCTTTCTTT.

This clonotype showed up many times. The chain links TRBV4-3 to TRBJ2-1, with TRBD2 identical over 7 bases. Trimming cost V 4 bases and J 10 bases; bases outside gene matches: 13. The CDR3 sequence is 15 residues long. CDR1 and CDR2 from the germline V gene are LGHNA and YSLEER. The DNA of the CDR3 is TGCGCCAGCAGCCTTGGAGGAGGGACTAAAGGGGAGCAGTTCTTC. Translating it yields CASSLGGGTKGEQFF.